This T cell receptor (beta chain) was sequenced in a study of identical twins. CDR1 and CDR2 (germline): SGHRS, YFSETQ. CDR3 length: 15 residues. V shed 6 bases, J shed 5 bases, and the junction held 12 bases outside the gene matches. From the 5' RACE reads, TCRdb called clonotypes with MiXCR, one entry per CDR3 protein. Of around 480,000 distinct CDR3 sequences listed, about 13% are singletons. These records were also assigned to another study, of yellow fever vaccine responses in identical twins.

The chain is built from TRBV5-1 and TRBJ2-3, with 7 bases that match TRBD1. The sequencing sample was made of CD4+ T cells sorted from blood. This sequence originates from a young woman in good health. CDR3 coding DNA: TGCGCCAGCAAACGACAGGGAGCGCGTGAAGATACGCAGTATTTT. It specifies CASKRQGAREDTQYF.